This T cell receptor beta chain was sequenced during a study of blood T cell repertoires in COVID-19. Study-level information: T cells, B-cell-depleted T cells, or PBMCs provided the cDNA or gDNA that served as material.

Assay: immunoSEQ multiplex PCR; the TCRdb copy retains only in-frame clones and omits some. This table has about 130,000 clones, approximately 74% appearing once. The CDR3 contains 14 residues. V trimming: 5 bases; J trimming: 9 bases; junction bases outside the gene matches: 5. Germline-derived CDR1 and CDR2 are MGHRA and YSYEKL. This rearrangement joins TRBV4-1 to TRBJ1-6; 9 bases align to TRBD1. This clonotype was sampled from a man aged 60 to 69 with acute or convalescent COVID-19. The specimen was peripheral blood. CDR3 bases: TGCGCCAGCAGCTTTACGGGACAGGGTTCACCCCTCCACTTT. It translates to CASSFTGQGSPLHF.